This is a list of T cell receptor beta chains from one sample in a study of T cell changes during pregnancy in multiple sclerosis. Assay: immunoSEQ multiplex PCR; the TCRdb copy retains only in-frame clones and omits some. Of around 36,000 clones listed, about 92% are singletons. The sequencing here drew on CD8+ T cells from peripheral blood mononuclear cells, taken in the first trimester of pregnancy. All receptors derive from a female donor with multiple sclerosis, enrolled in a pregnancy study. CDR3s include the opening cysteine and the closing phenylalanine or tryptophan. The order of the fields is D gene, J gene, clone size, V gene, CDR3 protein, CDR3 DNA. A D gene is named only where the DNA matches it firmly. Clone size is given for some rows only: seen once, a few or many times, or a class if the clone is expanded.

>TRBD1|TRBJ1-1|.|TRBV19
CASSIRTGGWTTEAFF
TGTGCCAGTAGTATACGGACAGGGGGCTGGACCACTGAAGCTTTCTTT
>TRBD1|TRBJ2-7|.|TRBV29-1
CSVSGQGYEQYF
TGCAGCGTTTCGGGACAGGGCTACGAGCAGTACTTC
>TRBD2|TRBJ2-3|.|TRBV11-2
CASSPGTSGGAVDTQYF
TGTGCCAGCAGCCCGGGGACTAGCGGGGGGGCGGTAGATACGCAGTATTTT
>TRBD1|TRBJ1-6|.|TRBV5-6
CASSLGTGALPLHF
TGTGCCAGCAGCTTAGGTACAGGGGCTTTGCCCCTCCACTTT
>TRBD1|TRBJ1-2|.|TRBV7-8
CASSLEGTPGQKTLDYGYTF
TGTGCCAGCAGCTTAGAAGGGACCCCGGGACAGAAGACTTTAGACTATGGCTACACCTTC
>.|TRBJ1-1|.|TRBV7-6
CASSLGGGWDTEAFF
TGTGCCAGCAGCCTTGGCGGGGGTTGGGACACTGAAGCTTTCTTT
>.|TRBJ2-7|.|TRBV11-2
CASSLSRGYEQYF
TGTGCCAGCAGCTTAAGTAGGGGCTACGAGCAGTACTTC
>.|TRBJ2-5|.|TRBV9
CASSEGGGEETQYF
TGTGCCAGCAGCGAGGGGGGGGGCGAAGAGACCCAGTACTTC
>.|TRBJ2-7|.|TRBV9
CASSVEGVGEQYF
TGTGCCAGCAGCGTAGAGGGGGTGGGTGAGCAGTACTTC
>.|TRBJ1-5|.|TRBV5-4
CASSLGGNAQPQHF
TGTGCCAGCAGCTTAGGGGGTAATGCGCAGCCCCAGCATTTT
>TRBD2|TRBJ2-3|.|TRBV9
CASAPIEGTSGGADTQYF
TGTGCCAGCGCACCCATCGAGGGGACTAGCGGGGGGGCAGACACGCAGTATTTT
>.|TRBJ2-2|.|TRBV9
CGSGERITGELFF
TGTGGGTCAGGGGAGAGGATCACCGGGGAGCTGTTTTTT
>.|TRBJ1-4|.|TRBV6-5
CASSYSSATGKLFF
TGTGCCAGCAGTTACTCCTCTGCTACAGGAAAACTGTTTTTT
>.|TRBJ2-7|.|TRBV10-3
CAIRSGTSYEQYF
TGTGCCATCAGGTCGGGAACCTCCTACGAGCAGTACTTC
>TRBD2|TRBJ2-1|.|TRBV9
CASSVGWGGPGGSPGNEQFF
TGTGCCAGCAGCGTAGGATGGGGGGGACCGGGGGGTTCTCCCGGCAATGAGCAGTTCTTC
>.|TRBJ2-5|.|TRBV11-2
CASSLAQETQYF
TGTGCCAGCAGCTTAGCACAAGAGACCCAGTACTTC
>.|TRBJ2-5|.|TRBV7-9
CASSSFLHISRSGETQYF
TGTGCCAGCAGCTCCTTTCTCCATATTTCCAGGTCTGGAGAGACCCAGTACTTC
>.|TRBJ1-1|.|TRBV5-1
CASSLHQGTWEAFF
TGCGCCAGCAGCTTGCATCAGGGTACTTGGGAAGCTTTCTTT
>.|TRBJ2-7|.|TRBV2
CASSEVADAEQYF
TGTGCCAGCAGTGAGGTAGCCGACGCCGAGCAGTACTTC
>TRBD2|TRBJ2-3|.|TRBV29-1
CSVELAGARIDTQYF
TGCAGCGTTGAACTAGCGGGGGCCCGTATCGATACGCAGTATTTT
>TRBD1|TRBJ2-3|.|TRBV7-9
CASSYGTGGAPTDTQYF
TGTGCCAGCAGCTATGGGACAGGGGGCGCTCCCACAGATACGCAGTATTTT
>.|TRBJ2-7|.|TRBV6-5
CASSEEFSYEQYF
TGTGCCAGCAGTGAAGAGTTCTCCTACGAGCAGTACTTC
>.|TRBJ2-7|.|TRBV29-1
CSVALGGYEQYF
TGCAGCGTCGCCCTTGGGGGGTACGAGCAGTACTTC
>.|TRBJ2-2|.|TRBV6-6
CASSPSFHANTGELFF
TGTGCCAGCAGTCCCAGTTTTCACGCGAACACCGGGGAGCTGTTTTTT
>TRBD1|TRBJ1-2|.|TRBV30
CASNYRGQWHGYTF
TGTGCCTCCAACTACAGGGGGCAGTGGCATGGCTACACCTTC
>TRBD2|TRBJ2-1|.|TRBV19
CASSPPSGEGEQFF
TGTGCCAGTAGTCCCCCTAGCGGGGAAGGTGAGCAGTTCTTC
>TRBD1|TRBJ2-5|.|TRBV7-3
CASSLIGTAQETQYF
TGTGCCAGCAGCTTAATTGGGACAGCCCAAGAGACCCAGTACTTC
>TRBD2|TRBJ2-5|.|TRBV6-1
CASRSGGVLWETQYF
TGTGCCAGTCGTTCGGGGGGGGTCTTGTGGGAGACCCAGTACTTC
>.|TRBJ2-7|.|TRBV7-8
CASSQQSSLEQYF
TGTGCCAGCAGCCAACAGAGCTCCCTCGAGCAGTACTTC
>.|TRBJ1-2|.|TRBV6-5
CASSYSLTGYGYTF
TGTGCCAGCAGTTACTCGCTAACAGGGTATGGCTACACCTTC
>.|TRBJ2-5|.|TRBV7-6
CASSLEPGMGETQYF
TGTGCCAGCAGCTTAGAACCGGGAATGGGGGAGACCCAGTACTTC
>TRBD1|TRBJ1-5|.|TRBV28
CASISSRTGYSNQPQHF
TGTGCCAGCATCTCCTCCCGGACAGGGTATAGCAATCAGCCCCAGCATTTT
>TRBD1|TRBJ2-2|few|TRBV6-5
CASSYWTGGTGELFF
TGTGCCAGCAGTTACTGGACAGGGGGGACCGGGGAGCTGTTTTTT
>TRBD1|TRBJ2-7|.|TRBV5-4
CASSQKGGPLDEQYF
TGTGCCAGCAGCCAGAAAGGGGGCCCATTGGACGAGCAGTACTTC
>.|TRBJ1-1|.|TRBV5-8
CASSFVGPLNTEAFF
TGTGCCAGCAGCTTCGTGGGGCCGTTGAACACTGAAGCTTTCTTT
>.|TRBJ2-3|.|TRBV15
CATSAPQGAFTDTQYF
TGTGCCACCAGCGCACCACAGGGTGCCTTCACAGATACGCAGTATTTT
>.|TRBJ1-2|.|TRBV5-1
CASSEPGLPDPNYGYTF
TGCGCCAGCAGTGAACCGGGACTCCCGGACCCTAACTATGGCTACACCTTC
>.|TRBJ1-2|.|TRBV2
CASRNYYGYTF
TGTGCCAGCAGAAACTACTATGGCTACACCTTC
>.|TRBJ1-1|.|TRBV5-6
CASSSPQITEAFF
TGTGCCAGCAGCTCCCCCCAGATCACTGAAGCTTTCTTT
>TRBD1|TRBJ2-5|.|TRBV9
CASSVGGQGEMETQYF
TGTGCCAGCAGCGTAGGAGGACAGGGTGAGATGGAGACCCAGTACTTC
>TRBD1|TRBJ2-1|.|TRBV27
CASSSRDRNNEQFF
TGTGCCAGCAGTTCCCGGGACAGAAACAATGAGCAGTTCTTC
>.|TRBJ2-7|.|TRBV6-5
CASRDPYGGEQYF
TGTGCCAGCCGAGATCCCTACGGGGGCGAGCAGTACTTC
>.|TRBJ2-2|.|TRBV4-1
CASSPGGNTGELFF
TGCGCCAGCAGCCCAGGAGGGAACACCGGGGAGCTGTTTTTT
>TRBD2|TRBJ2-3|.|TRBV19
CASSIGTRVGTDTQYF
TGTGCCAGTAGTATAGGGACTAGAGTAGGCACAGATACGCAGTATTTT
>TRBD2|TRBJ2-2|.|TRBV7-6
CASSLGVTSGDQNTGELFF
TGTGCCAGCAGCCTCGGCGTGACTAGCGGGGATCAGAACACCGGGGAGCTGTTTTTT
>.|TRBJ1-3|.|TRBV14
CASSQGPPSGNTIYF
TGTGCCAGCAGCCAAGGGCCCCCCTCTGGAAACACCATATATTTT